The 10 T cell receptor beta chains presented below share a single source sample, sequenced in a study of blood T cell repertoires in COVID-19. TCRdb's copy holds only in-frame clones and misses some; the assay was immunoSEQ multiplex PCR. The table records fewer than 40,000 clones, nearly 90% of them present only once. The sample taken for sequencing was peripheral blood. Receptor source: a man aged 55 to 70 with active COVID-19.

This chain joins TRBV6-5 and TRBJ2-6; D possibly corresponds to TRBD1 (6 bases). The germline V and J ends were trimmed by 6 bases and 0 bases, with 6 bases remaining between them. The germline V gene has CDR1 MNHEY and CDR2 SVGAGI. CDR3 length: 14 amino acids. Here the CDR3 DNA reads TGTGCCAGCAGGGACAGCTCTGGGGCCAACGTCCTGACTTTC. Its translation is CASRDSSGANVLTF.

CDR3 in DNA: TGTGCCAGCAGCCCAGGGACTAGCGGGGGGTACAATGAGCAGTTCTTC. Translation gives CASSPGTSGGYNEQFF. V and J are TRBV21-1 and TRBJ2-1; the DNA was not compared with TRBD2, the D call given in the table. TRBV21-1 represents a pseudogene. This CDR3 spans 16 amino acids.

The gene calls are TRBV5-4 and TRBJ1-5, with D unclear. Trimming pared 7 bases from V and 0 bases from J, leaving 17 bases between. Germline V gene sequence: CDR1 SGHNT, CDR2 YYREEE (reference sequence). The CDR3 has 16 amino acids. The CDR3 is CASAPRGLYSNQPQHF. The CDR3 DNA is TGTGCCAGCGCCCCCCGAGGACTTTATAGCAATCAGCCCCAGCATTTT.

The chain couples TRBV6-5 to TRBJ1-6, with 7 bases that match TRBD1. This CDR3 contains 14 residues. The germline V gene encodes CDR1 MNHEY and CDR2 SVGAGI. Trimming removed 6 bases from V and 4 bases from J; junction bases left unmatched: 3. In DNA form, the CDR3 reads TGTGCCAGCAGCCGGGGACAGTATAATTCACCCCTCCACTTT. This codes for CASSRGQYNSPLHF.

The genes are TRBV19 and TRBJ2-2; TRBD1 might be the D (6 bases). Germline V lookup: CDR1 LNHDA, CDR2 SQIVND (reference sequence). V was cut by 8 bases and J by 2 bases, with 12 bases left in between. The CDR3 contains 14 residues. CDR3 amino acids: CASSGQINTGELFF. In DNA form, the CDR3 reads TGTGCCAGTTCAGGACAGATAAACACCGGGGAGCTGTTTTTT.

This clone was seen a few times. The chain links TRBV7-9 to TRBJ2-2, with a tentative D call TRBD2 (6 bases). Trimming removed 6 bases at V and 4 bases at J, with 12 bases between. The CDR3 has 14 residues. Germline CDR1 SEHNR, CDR2 FQNEAQ (reference sequence). CDR3: CASRSGGFTGELFF. In DNA, the CDR3 is TGTGCCAGCAGATCTGGGGGGTTCACCGGGGAGCTGTTTTTT.

The genes are TRBV7-3 and TRBJ1-2; weak D call: TRBD1 (6 bases). Germline V lookup: CDR1 SGHTA, CDR2 FQGTGA. The V end lost 2 bases, the J end lost 0 bases, and 10 bases lay between the germline ends. The CDR3 extends over 15 amino acids. The CDR3 nucleotides read TGTGCCAGCAGCTTAGGGGACACCGCTAACTATGGCTACACCTTC. It yields the protein CASSLGDTANYGYTF.

V and J are TRBV7-8 and TRBJ2-5; tentatively, D is TRBD2 (6 bases). The V end was cut by 1 base, the J end by 5 bases, with 14 bases between. Germline V CDR1 and CDR2: SGHVS, FQNEAQ. This CDR3 region has 15 residues. The CDR3 sequence: CASSLGALASETQYF. The CDR3 DNA reads TGTGCCAGCAGCTTAGGGGCGCTAGCGAGTGAGACCCAGTACTTC.

CDR3 amino acids: CASSSPTGGLLQLFF. CDR3 DNA: TGTGCCAGCAGTTCCCCGACAGGGGGTCTTCTTCAACTGTTTTTT. The chain recombines TRBV6-5 with TRBJ1-4; TRBD1 matches 9 bases. Germline CDR1 MNHEY, CDR2 SVGAGI. CDR3 length: 15 amino acids. Unmatched junction bases numbered 12, after V lost 4 bases and J lost 12 bases.

The sample holds one count of this clone. The chain uses TRBV7-3 and TRBJ2-5; D remains unclear. The CDR3 sequence is 13 residues long. Germline lookup yields CDR1 SGHTA and CDR2 FQGTGA. V lost 0 bases, J lost 2 bases, and 4 bases lay in between. CDR3 protein: CASSLTRQETQYF. The DNA for the CDR3 is TGTGCCAGCAGCTTAACCAGGCAAGAGACCCAGTACTTC.